This passage covers 12 T cell receptor beta chains from one sample sequenced in a study of cytotoxic CD8 clonotypes in ibrutinib-treated CLL. Here immunoSEQ multiplex PCR was the method, and the copy in TCRdb shows in-frame clones only, minus some. The table records some 85,000 clones, around 77% of them present only once. This specimen was PBMCs, taken after 24 months of ibrutinib treatment. All receptors come from a human donor with chronic lymphocytic leukemia.

CDR3 DNA sequence: TGTGCCAGCAGATACAGGGGAGACAATGAGCAGTTCTTC. Translating it yields CASRYRGDNEQFF. J is TRBJ2-1 and V is TRBV6-5, with TRBD1 matching over 7 bases. J lost 5 bases, V lost 6 bases, and 4 bases had no gene match. The CDR3 has 13 amino acids. Germline loops: CDR1 MNHEY, CDR2 SVGAGI.

The chain links TRBV23-1 to TRBJ2-2, with 7 bases identical to TRBD1. TRBV23-1 is annotated as an ORF whose role is uncertain. This CDR3 spans 12 amino acids. The junction had 4 bases not matched to a gene; V was cut back by 9 bases and J by 6 bases. The DNA of the CDR3 is TGCGCCAGGGATGGACAGGCCGGGGAGCTGTTTTTT. It specifies CARDGQAGELFF.

V usage is TRBV15 and J usage is TRBJ2-5, with 9 bases matching TRBD1. The junction had 7 bases not matched to a gene; V was cut back by 3 bases and J by 14 bases. The CDR3 extends over 12 amino acids. CDR1 and CDR2 from the germline V gene are LNHNV and YYDKDF (reference sequence). The chain's CDR3 is CATSRGQGRGYF. The CDR3 bases are TGTGCCACCAGCAGGGGACAGGGCCGGGGATACTTC.

The chain carries TRBV25-1 and TRBJ1-1; D is possibly TRBD1 (5 bases). The CDR3 covers 13 residues. Germline assignment: CDR1 MGHDK and CDR2 SYGVNS. Between the trimmed V and J ends, which lost 3 bases and 8 bases, there was a span of 13 bases. The CDR3 DNA reads as TGTGCCAGCAGTGAGGCAGGACAATTAGAAGCTTTCTTT. This encodes CASSEAGQLEAFF.

V is TRBV6-1 and J is TRBJ1-1; 11 bases align to TRBD1. Unmatched junction bases numbered 5, after V lost 5 bases and J lost 3 bases. The CDR3 has 15 residues. Germline values: CDR1 MNHNS, CDR2 SASEGT. DNA for the CDR3: TGTGCCAGCAGTACCGGGACAGGGGGATACACTGAAGCTTTCTTT. Its translation: CASSTGTGGYTEAFF.

The rearrangement uses TRBV19 and TRBJ1-5; D might be TRBD1 (6 bases). The CDR3 sequence is 13 residues long. The V and J ends lost 4 bases and 12 bases respectively, with 16 bases between them. Germline V lookup: CDR1 LNHDA, CDR2 SQIVND (reference sequence). CDR3 nucleotides: TGTGCCAGTAGTACGGAAGGCAGGGGATTCCAGCATTTT. Its protein is CASSTEGRGFQHF.

The V call is TRBV6-6, the J call TRBJ1-5; D unclear. Trimming shortened V by 2 bases and J by 6 bases, and 8 bases separated the two germline ends. CDR1 MNHNY and CDR2 SVGAGI come from the germline V gene (reference sequence). The CDR3 is 13 residues long. This chain's CDR3 is CASSYDVTQPQHF. CDR3 nucleotide sequence: TGTGCCAGCAGTTACGATGTAACTCAGCCCCAGCATTTT.

V gene TRBV15 combines with J gene TRBJ1-5; 7 bases are a match to TRBD1. CDR3 length equals 13 residues. Germline loops: CDR1 LNHNV, CDR2 YYDKDF (reference sequence). The junction had 5 bases not matched to a gene; V was cut back by 8 bases and J by 4 bases. The CDR3 sequence: CATQTGLNQPQHF. CDR3 in DNA: TGTGCCACCCAGACAGGGCTAAATCAGCCCCAGCATTTT.

The chain couples TRBV4-2 to TRBJ2-5, with D perhaps TRBD1 (6 bases). This CDR3 comprises 14 residues. Deletions cut 1 base from V and 5 bases from J, with 11 bases between. Germline loops: CDR1 LGHNA, CDR2 YNFKEQ. CDR3 nucleotide sequence: TGTGCCAGCAGCCAAGGAACAGGGCGGGAGACCCAGTACTTC. This gives the protein CASSQGTGRETQYF.

The chain has TRBV11-3 and TRBJ1-5; the D is unclear. Trimming pared 0 bases from V and 0 bases from J, leaving 21 bases between. This CDR3 is 20 amino acids long. Germline loops: CDR1 SGHNT, CDR2 YENEEA. This CDR3 is CASSLDLESFLTYSNQPQHF. The CDR3 coding sequence is TGTGCCAGCAGCTTAGATCTAGAGAGCTTCCTAACGTATAGCAATCAGCCCCAGCATTTT.

V and J are TRBV27 and TRBJ2-4; 8 nucleotides agree with TRBD1. The CDR3 is 17 amino acids. The J segment lost 3 bases and the V segment lost 3 bases, leaving 10 bases of the junction unmatched. Germline loops: CDR1 MNHEY, CDR2 SMNVEV (reference sequence). CDR3 loop: CASSFHPGGVGKNIQYF. In DNA, the CDR3 is TGTGCCAGCAGTTTTCACCCAGGGGGCGTGGGCAAAAACATTCAGTACTTC.

This sequence joins TRBV4-2 and TRBJ1-2; no clear D. The CDR3 sequence is 16 residues long. The V end lost 0 bases, the J end lost 5 bases, and 16 bases lay between the germline ends. Germline CDR1 is LGHNA and CDR2 is YNFKEQ. The DNA for the CDR3 is TGTGCCAGCAGCCAAGATAGCCCGCCGAGGGTATATGGCTACACCTTC. Protein sequence: CASSQDSPPRVYGYTF.